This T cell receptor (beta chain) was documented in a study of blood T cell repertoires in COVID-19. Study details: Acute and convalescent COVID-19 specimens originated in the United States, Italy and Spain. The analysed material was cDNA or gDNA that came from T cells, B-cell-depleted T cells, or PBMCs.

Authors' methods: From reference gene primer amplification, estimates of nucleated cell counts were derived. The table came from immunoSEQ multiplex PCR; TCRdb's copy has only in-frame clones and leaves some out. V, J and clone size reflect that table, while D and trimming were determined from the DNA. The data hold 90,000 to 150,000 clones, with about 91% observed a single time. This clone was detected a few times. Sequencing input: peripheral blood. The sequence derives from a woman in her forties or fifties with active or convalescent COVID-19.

CDR3 amino acids: CASTLTGAGGNTIYF. The CDR3 DNA follows: TGTGCCAGCACCCTGACAGGGGCGGGTGGAAACACCATATATTTT. The V and J genes are TRBV3-1 (or the pseudogene TRBV3-2) and TRBJ1-3, with 8 bases lining up with TRBD1. CDR1 and CDR2 from the germline V gene are LGHDT and YNNKEL (reference sequence). This CDR3 is 15 amino acids long. V trimming: 7 bases; J trimming: 3 bases; junction bases outside the gene matches: 8.